Each of the 16 T cell receptor beta chains below was sequenced from the same sample in a study of CD8+CD57+ T cells in acquired aplastic anemia (dated by TCRdb to between 2018 and 2020). Expansion of CD8+CD57+ cells had been shown by flow cytometry in the patients chosen for sequencing. Instrument used: Illumina HiSeq 2000. Genomic DNA served as template for TCR beta VDJ combination and CDR3 sequence profiling. TCRdb ran its own pipeline on the public reads, namely fastp trimming at Q25 and MiXCR clone calling, and kept in-frame beta chains. Rows matching on CDR3 protein sequence are summarized as one entry with the most common DNA and genes. The sample profile shows 180,000 or so distinct CDR3 sequences; 48% of them were found once. The ten largest clones add up to more than 1.5% of the sample. The specimen was sorted CD4+, CD8+, or CD8+CD57+ T cells (not recorded which) from PBMCs. The origin of the receptors is a human donor with aplastic anemia.

The chain employs TRBV19 and TRBJ2-7; a possible D gene is TRBD2 (5 bases). This CDR3 has 13 residues. Germline V gene sequence: CDR1 LNHDA, CDR2 SQIVND (reference sequence). Between the trimmed V and J ends, which lost 5 bases and 4 bases, there was a span of 12 bases. The CDR3, as DNA: TGTGCCAGTAGTCCCTCGTCGGGGTACGAGCAGTACTTC. Protein: CASSPSSGYEQYF.

Concerning this clonotype itself: The junction departs from germline at one end; a sequencing error may be responsible. The chain combines TRBV12-3 or TRBV12-4 with TRBJ2-7, with TRBD1 identical over 9 bases. The CDR3 is made up of 15 amino acids. Written as DNA, the CDR3 is TGTGCCAGCAGTCCTAACAGGGGGCAGGTGAACGAGCAGCACTTC. This sequence encodes CASSPNRGQVNEQHF.

V usage is TRBV28 and J usage is TRBJ2-7; 7 positions match TRBD1. Trimming removed 8 bases from V and 7 bases from J; junction bases left unmatched: 8. The CDR3 length is 12 residues. Germline CDR1 is MDHEN and CDR2 is SYDVKM. CDR3 nucleotide sequence: TGTGCCAGCCGGGACAGTGTGGATGAGCAGTACTTC. Protein: CASRDSVDEQYF.

This clonotype was seen repeatedly, ten times or more. CDR3 loop: CASRPGKGSNQPQHF. For the CDR3, the DNA is TGTGCCAGTAGACCAGGGAAGGGTAGCAATCAGCCCCAGCATTTT. The chain has TRBV19 and TRBJ1-5, with a possible D match to TRBD1 (5 bases). Trimming left V 6 bases short and J 0 bases short, with 12 bases between. Germline CDR1 and CDR2: LNHDA and SQIVND (reference sequence). The CDR3 is made up of 15 amino acids.

This clonotype came up a few times. This chain connects TRBV20-1 to TRBJ2-5, with TRBD1 matching 8 bases. After removal of 3 bases from V and 0 bases from J, the junction contained 3 bases not matched to a gene. Per the germline V gene, CDR1 is DFQATT and CDR2 is SNEGSKA (reference sequence). The CDR3 is 14 amino acids. The CDR3 loop reads CSARTGENQETQYF. CDR3 DNA sequence: TGCAGTGCTAGGACAGGGGAAAACCAAGAGACCCAGTACTTC.

This clonotype showed up just once. The junction departs from the called germline gene at one end, perhaps through a read error. The chain joins TRBV5-1 to TRBJ1-6; TRBD1 might be the D (5 bases). Germline V lookup: CDR1 SGHRS, CDR2 YFSETQ. The CDR3 has 14 amino acids. As DNA, the CDR3 is TGCGCCAGCAGCTTGCCAGGGCCTATCTCACGCCTCCACTTT. Translating it yields CASSLPGPISRLHF. The full variable domain, with the rest looked up from reference TRBV5-1 and TRBJ1-6, is KAGVTQTPRYLIKTRGQQVTLSCSPISGHRSVSWYQQTPGQGLQFLFEYFSETQRNKGNFPGRFSGRQFSNSRSEMNVSTLELGDSALYLCASSLPGPISRLHFGNGTRLTVT.

As regards this clonotype: This may come from a read error, since a much larger clone is one base off. V is TRBV6-1 and J is TRBJ1-3; D uncertain. The length of the CDR3 is 14 residues. Germline assignment: CDR1 MNHNS and CDR2 SASEGT. The V and J ends lost 0 bases and 0 bases respectively, with 3 bases between them. CDR3 DNA: TGTGCCAGCAGTGAAGCCCTCTCTGGAAACACCATATATTTT. Protein sequence: CASSEALSGNTIYF.

This clonotype was seen a few times. The junction shows a germline mismatch at one end, possibly a read error. The V and J genes are TRBV7-2 and TRBJ2-3, with D possibly being TRBD2 (5 bases). Per germline, CDR1 SGHTA and CDR2 FQGNSA. This CDR3 has 14 residues. CDR3 amino acids: CAGSFFRGRDTQYF. The CDR3 DNA is TGTGCCGGCAGCTTTTTCAGAGGGCGGGATACGCAGTATTTT.

The rearrangement joins TRBV2 to TRBJ2-7; D perhaps matches TRBD1 (5 bases). The germline V gene has CDR1 SNHLY and CDR2 FYNNEI. This CDR3 region has 15 residues. V shed 3 bases and J shed 3 bases, with 15 bases lying between them. The chain's CDR3 is CASSEETASYYEQYF. The CDR3 bases are TGTGCCAGCAGTGAGGAGACAGCTTCATACTACGAGCAGTACTTC.

Comments on this clonotype: Possible read error: a much larger clone is one base away. The chain employs TRBV20-1 and TRBJ2-2; tentative D call: TRBD2 (5 bases). Germline CDR1 reads DFQATT; CDR2 reads SNEGSKA (reference sequence). CDR3 length: 16 residues. CDR3: CSAPNRRASNAGELFF. The CDR3 DNA is TGCAGTGCCCCAAACCGGCGGGCTTCGAACGCCGGGGAGCTGTTTTTT.

This clonotype was detected once. The chain has TRBV19 and TRBJ2-7; the match to TRBD2 covers 11 bases. The V gene end was trimmed by 4 bases and the J gene end by 1 base; junction bases not matched to a gene: 9. There are 17 residues in the CDR3. CDR1 is LNHDA and CDR2 is SQIVND in the germline V gene (reference sequence). The CDR3 DNA reads TGTGCCAGTAGTAGCTCCCGGACTAGCGGGTCATCCTACGAGCAGTACTTC. It specifies CASSSSRTSGSSYEQYF. Drawing the rest from reference TRBV19 and TRBJ2-7, the complete variable domain is DGGITQSPKYLFRKEGQNVTLSCEQNLNHDAMYWYRQDPGQGLRLIYYSQIVNDFQKGDIAEGYSVSREKKESFPLTVTSAQKNPTAFYLCASSSSRTSGSSYEQYFGPGTRLTVT.

This clonotype has at least ten counts. The rearrangement uses TRBV7-2 and TRBJ2-1, with 9 bases lining up with TRBD1. The junction had 9 bases not matched to a gene; V was cut back by 5 bases and J by 16 bases. Germline CDR1 and CDR2: SGHTA and FQGNSA. The CDR3 consists of 12 residues. The CDR3 here is CASSPGTGLQFF. CDR3 sequence (DNA): TGTGCCAGCAGCCCAGGGACAGGGTTACAATTCTTC.

In this sample, this clonotype turned up many times. This chain uses TRBV19 with TRBJ2-1, with TRBD2 matching 7 bases. The CDR3 has 15 amino acids. The trim removed 5 bases at V and 6 bases at J, leaving 10 bases unmatched. CDR1 LNHDA and CDR2 SQIVND come from the germline V gene (reference sequence). The CDR3 spells CASSVQGGYVNEQFF. In nucleotides, the CDR3 is TGTGCCAGTAGTGTTCAGGGAGGGTACGTCAATGAGCAGTTCTTC.

This clonotype was seen ten or more times. V usage is TRBV5-6 and J usage is TRBJ1-1; possibly TRBD1 for D (5 bases). V was clipped by 2 bases and J by 5 bases, with 13 bases between them. The CDR3 is made up of 14 amino acids. Germline CDR1 and CDR2: SGHDT and YYEEEE. CDR3 loop: CASSFYVGVTEAFF. The CDR3 bases are TGTGCCAGCAGCTTTTATGTAGGGGTAACTGAAGCTTTCTTT.

J is TRBJ1-6 and V is TRBV19; D gene ambiguous. Germline loops: CDR1 LNHDA, CDR2 SQIVND (reference sequence). The CDR3 has 15 residues. Between the trimmed V and J ends, which lost 6 bases and 0 bases, there was a span of 9 bases. CDR3 nucleotides: TGTGCCAGTAGCGATCGGCGCTCCTATAATTCACCCCTCCACTTT. The encoded protein is CASSDRRSYNSPLHF.

For this clonotype: This clone may be a read error of a much larger clone one base away. V and J are TRBV9 and TRBJ2-1; 9 bases align to TRBD1. Germline lookup yields CDR1 SGDLS and CDR2 YYNGEE. The CDR3 has 14 amino acids. CDR3: CANSGTGNYNEQFF. The CDR3 region has the DNA TGTGCCAACAGCGGGACAGGGAATTACAATGAGCAGTTCTTC.